The entry that follows covers one T cell receptor (beta chain) sequence. Its antigen is still unknown. No qualities accompany the bases; no much larger clone lies one base away. Whole blood was collected in K2EDTA tubes by collaborating institutions according to the institutions' own protocols. Collaborator samples were shipped for TCRbeta analysis as frozen whole blood, isolated PBMCs, or DNA extracted from either sample type. From cysteine to phenylalanine, the CDR3 is 17 amino acids long. Only the CDR3 DNA is retained, 51 bases long and in frame from the first base. CDR1 and CDR2, per the germline V gene, are SNHLY and FYNNEI. V was cut back by 8 bases and J by 0 bases, leaving a gap of 17 bases between them. TCRbeta CDR3 regions were amplified from genomic DNA using the immunoSEQ Assay, a bias-controlled multiplex PCR. The authors' analysis ran thus. The number of nucleated cells in each sample was estimated by amplification of reference gene primers within the assay. To quantify the absolute abundance of each unique TCRbeta CDR3 rearrangement, sequence reads were collapsed and filtered. For each sample, productive Simpson clonality was calculated as the square root of Simpson's diversity index over productive rearrangements. TCRdb obtained this table from immuneACCESS and retained in-frame rearrangements with V and J assigned. These tables miss some clones; where compared with another copy, unresolved V genes account for less than half of the shortfall, and the remainder is unexplained. The V and J calls and clone size come from that table; D and trimming were worked out from the DNA. The sample includes 300,000 to 400,000 clones, with around nine tenths observed a single time. Jointly, the top ten make up 2.5% to 3.5% of the sample.

This record comes from a study of blood T cell repertoires in COVID-19 (dated by TCRdb to the early 2020s). General notes on the study: The collaborator samples originated in the United States, Italy and Spain and spanned the acute and convalescent phases of COVID-19. The repertoires were released in a freely available public database intended as a resource for research on the immune response to SARS-CoV-2. Where HLA class I and class II types were available, the types were taken from metadata supplied by the sample provider, not from assay-based typing. The samples were drawn from two sources: the first 160 participants of the ongoing ImmuneRACE study, and 1,000 to 1,500 subjects contributed by 6 global collaborators. The prospective study material was composed of cDNA or gDNA derived from T cells, B-cell-depleted T cells, or PBMCs. Nearly every sample came with metadata listing a de-identified subject ID, COVID-19 status, age in years and sex. The dataset comprised deeply sampled blood TCRbeta repertoires from subjects exposed to, actively infected with, or recovered from COVID-19.

General findings and caveats noted by the study authors: Clinical and demographic metadata were provided uncurated, with the amount varying by source and participant.

Sequencing was performed on peripheral blood. The clonotype comes from a human donor in a cohort sampled during active COVID-19. The V gene is TRBV2 and the J gene is TRBJ2-6; a tentative D call is TRBD1 (6 bases match). The base sequence is TGTGCCAGCGGGCCCCAGGACAGACCCTCTGGGGCCAACGTCCTGACTTTC. This encodes CASGPQDRPSGANVLTF.